The next 9 T cell receptor beta chains were all read from a single sample in a study of T cell responses to AZD1222 COVID-19 vaccine. Produced via immunoSEQ multiplex PCR; TCRdb's table is partial and in-frame only. The table includes 120,000 to 150,000 clones, roughly 90% detected once. Material: peripheral blood, obtained 28 days after the second dose of the MenACWY control vaccine. The receptors were gathered from an adult who received the MenACWY meningococcal vaccine as a control.

CDR3 sequence: CASSQDTAGVRDEQFF. The CDR3 DNA reads as TGCGCCAGCAGCCAAGACACAGCGGGAGTTCGCGATGAGCAGTTCTTC. This rearrangement joins TRBV4-1 to TRBJ2-1, with 8 bases identical to TRBD2. From germline, CDR1 is MGHRA and CDR2 YSYEKL. Trimming took 0 bases from V and 8 from J; bases not matched to a gene: 9. The CDR3 contains 16 residues.

The rearrangement joins TRBV15 to TRBJ1-2; TRBD1 might be the D (5 bases). V was clipped by 0 bases and J by 3 bases, with 11 bases between them. The V gene's germline CDR1 is LNHNV and CDR2 YYDKDF (reference sequence). CDR3 size: 15 residues. The CDR3: CATSRDGSGDYGYTF. Here the CDR3 DNA reads TGTGCCACCAGCAGAGATGGATCGGGGGACTATGGCTACACCTTC.

V and J are TRBV5-1 and TRBJ2-7, with TRBD2 matching over 7 bases. Per the germline V gene, CDR1 is SGHRS and CDR2 is YFSETQ. This CDR3 is built from 14 residues. V gave up 4 bases and J gave up 7 bases; unmatched junction bases: 11. CDR3 sequence: CASSRRESGGEQYF. In DNA, the CDR3 is TGCGCCAGCAGCCGCCGGGAATCCGGGGGGGAGCAGTACTTC.

V is TRBV29-1 and J is TRBJ1-2; D gene unclear. V was clipped by 4 bases and J by 0 bases, with 15 bases between them. The V gene's germline CDR1 is SQVTM and CDR2 ANQGSEA. There are 15 residues in the CDR3. CDR3 sequence (DNA): TGCAGCGTTGCTATGGGCTCCGGAACTAACTATGGCTACACCTTC. It is translated as CSVAMGSGTNYGYTF. Based on the CDR3 plus reference TRBV29-1 and TRBJ1-2, the full variable domain is SAVISQKPSRDICQRGTSLTIQCQVDSQVTMMFWYRQQPGQSLTLIATANQGSEATYESGFVIDKFPISRPNLTFSTLTVSNMSPEDSSIYLCSVAMGSGTNYGYTFGSGTRLTVV.

This chain connects TRBV19 to TRBJ1-5, with D perhaps matching TRBD1 (5 bases). Between the trimmed V and J ends, which lost 3 bases and 5 bases, there was a span of 11 bases. CDR3 length: 14 residues. Germline assignment: CDR1 LNHDA and CDR2 SQIVND (reference sequence). As DNA, the CDR3 is TGTGCCAGTAGTATCTGGGCGGGGCATCAGCCCCAGCATTTT. This codes for CASSIWAGHQPQHF.

This chain uses TRBV6-1 with TRBJ1-1; no clear D gene. The CDR3 totals 16 residues. V lost 8 bases and J 4 bases, leaving 23 bases between the germline ends. CDR1 and CDR2 (germline): MNHNS, SASEGT. The CDR3 loop reads CASGGDNGRGGTEAFF. In DNA form, the CDR3 reads TGTGCCAGCGGTGGGGATAACGGCAGAGGAGGCACTGAAGCTTTCTTT.

Only one count was recorded for this clone. The chain recombines TRBV5-6 with TRBJ2-7; D is undetermined. CDR1 is SGHDT and CDR2 is YYEEEE in the germline V gene. Trimming pared 0 bases from V and 2 bases from J, leaving 12 bases between. The CDR3 runs to 15 residues. The DNA for the CDR3 is TGTGCCAGCAGCTTGGAACCTGACACCGCCTACGAGCAGTACTTC. The encoded protein is CASSLEPDTAYEQYF.

This sequence joins TRBV28 and TRBJ2-7; no firm D call. V was pared by 8 bases and J by 0 bases, with 14 bases between. The CDR3 is 14 residues long. CDR1 MDHEN and CDR2 SYDVKM come from the germline V gene. The CDR3, as DNA: TGTGCCAGCCGCCCCAGCAGTAGCTCCTACGAGCAGTACTTC. Its translation is CASRPSSSSYEQYF.

The chain joins TRBV15 to TRBJ1-5; D may be TRBD1 (6 bases). Germline V lookup: CDR1 LNHNV, CDR2 YYDKDF (reference sequence). CDR3 size: 13 residues. Between the trimmed V and J ends, which lost 4 bases and 5 bases, there was a span of 9 bases. CDR3 bases: TGTGCCACCAGCATCTCAGGGGATCAGCCCCAGCATTTT. Translating gives CATSISGDQPQHF.